Shown below are 17 T cell receptor beta chains from a single sample sequenced in a study of regulatory T cells in long-lasting Graves disease. The time point was: newly diagnosed GD, antithyroid drugs for less than 3 months. PBMCs provided the RNA from which the TCR library was made. Arm-PCR with iRepertoire HTBI primers amplified the CDR3 regions for these TCR beta libraries. TCRdb analysed the multiplex PCR reads with MiXCR anew, one entry per CDR3 protein. The data hold 520,000 or so distinct CDR3 sequences, with about 12% observed a single time. The sample was also reused in another study, on T cells in Graves' hyperthyroidism and ophthalmopathy.

This material consisted of peripheral blood mononuclear cells (PBMCs), taken at new diagnosis, from a patient treated with antithyroid drugs. Every receptor here comes from a woman between 25 and 40 years old with Graves disease.

This clonotype was picked up many times. The rearrangement joins TRBV2 to TRBJ1-1; TRBD1 is a possible D gene (5 bases). CDR1 is SNHLY, CDR2 FYNNEI, per germline. Trimming cost V 4 bases and J 7 bases, with 10 bases left between them. This CDR3 has 12 residues. This CDR3 is CASSGTGHEAFF. DNA for the CDR3: TGTGCCAGCAGTGGTACAGGCCATGAAGCTTTCTTT.

At least ten counts were recorded for this clonotype. This chain uses TRBV24-1 with TRBJ1-5; D not resolved. Germline CDR1 and CDR2: KGHDR and SFDVKD. The ends were cut back, 3 bases at V and 4 bases at J, with 3 bases in the middle. CDR3 length equals 12 residues. The CDR3 DNA sequence: TGTGCCACCAGTGATCTGAATCAGCCCCAGCATTTT. It translates to CATSDLNQPQHF.

The chain links TRBV19 to TRBJ1-1; D might be TRBD1 (5 bases). Germline CDR1 and CDR2: LNHDA and SQIVND (reference sequence). Between the trimmed V and J ends, which lost 3 bases and 3 bases, there was a span of 14 bases. The CDR3 sequence is 15 residues long. CDR3 sequence (DNA): TGTGCCAGTAGTATTATGGGGGTCCCGGACACTGAAGCTTTCTTT. Protein product: CASSIMGVPDTEAFF. Using reference TRBV19 and TRBJ1-1 for the parts outside the CDR3, the full variable domain is DGGITQSPKYLFRKEGQNVTLSCEQNLNHDAMYWYRQDPGQGLRLIYYSQIVNDFQKGDIAEGYSVSREKKESFPLTVTSAQKNPTAFYLCASSIMGVPDTEAFFGQGTRLTVV.

This clonotype has ten or more counts. A much bigger clone sits one base away, suggesting this may be a read error. No conserved phenylalanine or tryptophan ends this CDR3, so it is likely a read error. The rearrangement links TRBV28 to TRBJ1-2; D is perhaps TRBD1 (5 bases). V was pared by 5 bases and J by 1 base, with 20 bases between. The CDR3 is 17 residues long. Germline CDR1 is MDHEN and CDR2 is SYDVKM. CDR3 nucleotides: TGTGCCAGCAGTAGGGCGGTTGGCAGGGCCCTTAACTATGGCTACACCCTC. This translates into CASSRAVGRALNYGYTL.

With respect to this clonotype: Lacking the conserved final phenylalanine or tryptophan, this CDR3 likely reflects a read error. The CDR3 coding sequence is TGTGCCAGCAGCCCCCGGGACAGGGCTTACGGGCAGTACTCC. Residues: CASSPRDRAYGQYS. This chain joins TRBV3-1 and TRBJ2-7, with TRBD1 matching 9 bases. This CDR3 is 14 amino acids long. In germline, CDR1 is LGHDT, CDR2 YNNKEL (reference sequence).

This clonotype occurred many times. The gene calls are TRBV11-3 and TRBJ2-7, with a possible D match to TRBD2 (6 bases). The CDR3 has 14 amino acids. The V and J ends lost 0 bases and 4 bases respectively, with 10 bases between them. The V gene's germline CDR1 is SGHNT and CDR2 YENEEA. CDR3 sequence: CASSLDGREYEQYF. The DNA of the CDR3 is TGTGCCAGCAGCTTAGACGGGAGAGAGTACGAGCAGTACTTC.

This clonotype was counted many times. The genes are TRBV20-1 and TRBJ1-4; no definite D call. Germline assignment: CDR1 DFQATT and CDR2 SNEGSKA (reference sequence). V lost 4 bases to trimming and J lost 8 bases, with 23 bases between them. The CDR3 consists of 16 residues. CDR3 in amino acids: CSANHPGRVLEEKLFF. The CDR3 nucleotides are TGCAGTGCTAATCACCCTGGGAGGGTGTTAGAGGAAAAACTGTTTTTT.

The sample holds many counts of this clonotype. The chain uses TRBV6-1 and TRBJ1-2, with D perhaps TRBD1 (6 bases). The CDR3 consists of 14 residues. Trimming removed 10 bases at V and 8 bases at J, with 23 bases between. Germline CDR1 reads MNHNS; CDR2 reads SASEGT. The CDR3 nucleotides are TGTGCCACCTCGCTGCAGGGGCCCCGCGGGGGCTACACCTTC. Encoded protein: CATSLQGPRGGYTF.

At least ten counts were recorded for this clonotype. The chain carries TRBV7-3 and TRBJ2-3, with D maybe TRBD1 (5 bases). This CDR3 has 14 residues. The germline gives CDR1 SGHTA, CDR2 FQGTGA. V was shortened by 4 bases and J by 2 bases, with 10 bases between the two germline ends. CDR3 region: CASSSIGATDTQYF. In nucleotides, the CDR3 is TGTGCCAGCAGCTCAATAGGGGCCACAGATACGCAGTATTTT.

The rearrangement joins TRBV6-4 to TRBJ1-6; D might be TRBD1 (5 bases). Germline loops: CDR1 MRHNA, CDR2 SNTAGT. V shed 3 bases and J shed 5 bases, with 11 bases lying between them. This CDR3 is 15 amino acids long. The CDR3, as DNA: TGTGCCAGCAGTGAAACGGGGGACGATAATTCACCCCTCCACTTT. This sequence encodes CASSETGDDNSPLHF.

This clonotype came up many times. The rearrangement links TRBV14 to TRBJ1-3; D might be TRBD1 (5 bases). Trimming shortened V by 4 bases and J by 1 base, and 11 bases separated the two germline ends. This CDR3 spans 15 amino acids. CDR1 and CDR2 from the germline V gene are SGHDN and FVKESK. The CDR3 is CASSPIRGSGNTIYF. The CDR3 nucleotides read TGTGCCAGCAGCCCCATCCGGGGGTCTGGAAACACCATATATTTT. Supplemented by reference TRBV14 and TRBJ1-3, the full variable domain reads EAGVTQFPSHSVIEKGQTVTLRCDPISGHDNLYWYRRVMGKEIKFLLHFVKESKQDESGMPNNRFLAERTGGTYSTLKVQPAELEDSGVYFCASSPIRGSGNTIYFGEGSWLTVV.

Only a few counts were recorded for this clonotype. The chain combines TRBV27 with TRBJ2-2; 12 nucleotides agree with TRBD1. The CDR3 length is 16 residues. The germline V gene encodes CDR1 MNHEY and CDR2 SMNVEV (reference sequence). The junction had 9 bases not matched to a gene; V was cut back by 8 bases and J by 5 bases. The CDR3, as DNA: TGTGCCAGCCTTAATTGGGACAGGGGGCGAACCGGGGAGCTGTTTTTT. Protein: CASLNWDRGRTGELFF.

The sample holds a few counts of this clonotype. V gene TRBV4-2 combines with J gene TRBJ2-1; D possibly corresponds to TRBD2 (5 bases). V shed 4 bases and J shed 3 bases, with 16 bases lying between them. In germline, CDR1 is LGHNA, CDR2 YNFKEQ. The CDR3 is 16 amino acids. CDR3 nucleotide sequence: TGTGCCAGCAGCCTAGCTGCTATCGGGAACTACAATGAGCAGTTCTTC. Translated: CASSLAAIGNYNEQFF.

This clonotype was observed many times. Relative to the germline gene, one junction end is altered; a read error may explain this. V and J are TRBV5-1 and TRBJ1-1; 7 bases align to TRBD1. Germline CDR1 and CDR2: SGHRS and YFSETQ. The CDR3 has 13 amino acids. CDR3 in amino acids: CASSPQGGTEAFF. The CDR3 DNA is TGTGCCAGCAGCCCCCAGGGGGGGACTGAAGCTTTCTTT.

This clonotype was counted ten times or more. The chain is built from TRBV3-1 and TRBJ2-1; 7 nucleotides match TRBD2. Trimming took 4 bases from V and 0 from J; bases not matched to a gene: 3. CDR1 is LGHDT and CDR2 is YNNKEL in the germline V gene (reference sequence). The CDR3 runs 15 residues. The CDR3 region is CASSLRLASYNEQFF. CDR3 bases: TGTGCCAGCAGCCTCCGACTAGCCTCCTACAATGAGCAGTTCTTC.

The table lists this clonotype with many counts. The chain combines TRBV5-1 with TRBJ2-6, with 7 bases aligning to TRBD1. J was trimmed by 0 bases and V by 7 bases; bases with no gene match: 10. Per the germline V gene, CDR1 is SGHRS and CDR2 is YFSETQ. The CDR3 is made up of 17 amino acids. CDR3 DNA sequence: TGCGCCAGCGTGGGGGACAGCGCGATCTCTGGGGCCAACGTCCTGACTTTC. Translation: CASVGDSAISGANVLTF.

The rearrangement joins TRBV5-1 to TRBJ2-7; 7 nucleotides agree with TRBD1. J was trimmed by 3 bases and V by 4 bases; bases with no gene match: 10. CDR3 size: 15 residues. Per germline, CDR1 SGHRS and CDR2 YFSETQ. CDR3 nucleotides: TGCGCCAGCAGCCTGGGGGACAGACATATCTACGAGCAGTACTTC. Translating it yields CASSLGDRHIYEQYF.